The next 6 T cell receptor beta chains were all read from a single sample in a study of blood T cell repertoires in COVID-19. Sequencing was performed with immunoSEQ multiplex PCR; in TCRdb, only in-frame clones are kept and a portion is missing. The table includes approximately 91,000 clones, 75% to 90% detected once. The material sequenced was peripheral blood. These receptor sequences come from a human donor in a cohort sampled during active COVID-19.

The chain employs TRBV28 and TRBJ1-5; D possibly corresponds to TRBD1 (6 bases). Germline V gene lookup returns CDR1 MDHEN and CDR2 SYDVKM. The CDR3 extends over 15 amino acids. Trimming pared 7 bases from V and 0 bases from J, leaving 13 bases between. DNA for the CDR3: TGTGCCAGCAACAAGGGGGGGGTTAGCAATCAGCCCCAGCATTTT. This gives the protein CASNKGGVSNQPQHF.

This clone was counted a few times. The chain is built from TRBV19 and TRBJ2-7, with 9 nucleotides matching TRBD1. Germline CDR1 and CDR2: LNHDA and SQIVND (reference sequence). The CDR3 spans 14 residues. V shed 9 bases and J 4 bases; nucleotides not matched to a gene: 10. The CDR3 nucleotides are TGTGCCAGCCGGGGACAGGGAGGACGTTACGAGCAGTACTTC. Its translation: CASRGQGGRYEQYF.

The rearrangement links TRBV30 to TRBJ2-3, with D unclear. The germline gives CDR1 GTSNPN, CDR2 SVGIG (reference sequence). This CDR3 contains 12 residues. Deletions cut 2 bases from V and 0 bases from J, with 3 bases between. In DNA, the CDR3 is TGTGCCTGGAGTCTAAGCACAGATACGCAGTATTTT. It translates to CAWSLSTDTQYF. The complete variable domain, with remaining parts taken from reference TRBV30 and TRBJ2-3, reads SQTIHQWPATLVQPVGSPLSLECTVEGTSNPNLYWYRQAAGRGLQLLFYSVGIGQISSEVPQNLSASRPQDRQFILSSKKLLLSDSGFYLCAWSLSTDTQYFGPGTRLTVL.

The gene calls are TRBV5-1 and TRBJ1-6; 7 bases map to TRBD1. The V gene end was trimmed by 0 bases and the J gene end by 0 bases; junction bases not matched to a gene: 3. The CDR3 is 17 amino acids. Germline lookup yields CDR1 SGHRS and CDR2 YFSETQ. The CDR3 nucleotides are TGCGCCAGCAGCTTGGAGGGGGCGGGCTCCTATAATTCACCCCTCCACTTT. This sequence encodes CASSLEGAGSYNSPLHF.

This clone was counted between two and nine times. V usage is TRBV5-1 and J usage is TRBJ2-7; D gene unclear. The CDR3 covers 15 residues. Germline CDR1 and CDR2: SGHRS and YFSETQ. Trimming left V 8 bases short and J 6 bases short, with 24 bases between. The CDR3 sequence: CASTPQAPVLGEQYF. The CDR3 nucleotides read TGCGCCAGTACCCCCCAGGCCCCCGTGTTGGGCGAGCAGTACTTC.

The chain links TRBV19 to TRBJ1-2; 10 nucleotides align to TRBD1. Germline CDR1 reads LNHDA; CDR2 reads SQIVND (reference sequence). The CDR3 is made up of 15 amino acids. Losses at the gene ends were 7 bases for V and 9 bases for J; bases not matched to a gene: 14. DNA of the CDR3: TGTGCCAGTACTCCACCCGGGACAGGGGAACGTCGCTACACCTTC. It specifies CASTPPGTGERRYTF.